The 28 T cell receptor beta chains reported below all come from one sample, sequenced in a study of OX40 agonist ivuxolimab in advanced cancers. Measured with immunoSEQ multiplex PCR; TCRdb has only the in-frame clones, and not every one. The sample gives approximately 92,000 clones, roughly 95% of which show up once; around 0.18% is in the top ten. The sequencing used CD4+ or CD8+ T cells sorted from blood, collected in a trial of the OX40 agonist ivuxolimab. All receptors derive from an adult with an advanced solid tumor such as melanoma, head and neck, liver or kidney cancer.

The chain is built from TRBV19 and TRBJ2-3; D is possibly TRBD1 (5 bases). V dropped 6 bases and J dropped 0 bases, with 7 bases sitting between them. The germline V gene has CDR1 LNHDA and CDR2 SQIVND (reference sequence). This CDR3 has 13 amino acids. The CDR3 is CASRGASTDTQYF. The CDR3 bases are TGTGCCAGTAGAGGGGCAAGCACAGATACGCAGTATTTT.

The chain joins TRBV5-4 to TRBJ2-7, with 7 nucleotides matching TRBD1. Trimming removed 0 bases from V and 6 bases from J; junction bases left unmatched: 9. The CDR3 is made up of 15 amino acids. Germline loops: CDR1 SGHNT, CDR2 YYREEE (reference sequence). The CDR3 reads CASSLGQGLWSEQYF. In DNA, the CDR3 is TGTGCCAGCAGCTTGGGACAGGGATTATGGAGCGAGCAGTACTTC.

V gene TRBV6-5 combines with J gene TRBJ1-1, with a possible D match to TRBD1 (6 bases). The V gene's germline CDR1 is MNHEY and CDR2 SVGAGI. Trimming removed 0 bases from V and 11 bases from J, with 22 bases in between. The CDR3 totals 16 residues. CDR3 protein: CASSYSTGKTGGRAFF. Here the CDR3 DNA reads TGTGCCAGCAGTTACTCCACAGGGAAGACGGGGGGGAGGGCTTTCTTT.

V is TRBV6-1 and J is TRBJ2-2; no clear D gene. The germline gives CDR1 MNHNS, CDR2 SASEGT. The length of the CDR3 is 14 residues. V was pared by 11 bases and J by 0 bases, with 13 bases between. CDR3 sequence (DNA): TGTGCCTTAGCACCCAGAACGAACACCGGGGAGCTGTTTTTT. It encodes CALAPRTNTGELFF.

This sequence joins TRBV29-1 and TRBJ2-1; 7 bases fit TRBD1. The germline V gene encodes CDR1 SQVTM and CDR2 ANQGSEA. This CDR3 spans 13 amino acids. Trimming took 5 bases from V and 7 from J; bases not matched to a gene: 8. The CDR3 region has the DNA TGCAGCGTTAGGACAGGATTGTGGAATGAGCAGTTCTTC. This gives the protein CSVRTGLWNEQFF.

The V and J genes are TRBV7-2 and TRBJ1-1; D is ambiguous. The CDR3 sequence is 12 residues long. The germline V and J ends were trimmed by 5 bases and 11 bases, with 15 bases remaining between them. From germline, CDR1 is SGHTA and CDR2 FQGNSA. CDR3 coding DNA: TGTGCCAGCAGCCCTAAGCGAGAGACGGCTTTCTTT. Amino acid sequence: CASSPKRETAFF.

In its sample, this clone was seen once. The V and J genes are TRBV9 and TRBJ2-3; 12 bases align to TRBD2. CDR1 SGDLS and CDR2 YYNGEE come from the germline V gene. V gave up 3 bases and J gave up 1 base; unmatched junction bases: 3. This CDR3 region has 16 residues. The CDR3 region is CASSARLAGGTDTQYF. The CDR3 nucleotides are TGTGCCAGCAGCGCCAGACTAGCGGGAGGCACAGATACGCAGTATTTT.

The chain links TRBV9 to TRBJ2-5, with TRBD2 matching 10 bases. V lost 2 bases and J lost 5; bases outside the gene matches: 9. The CDR3 totals 16 residues. In germline, CDR1 is SGDLS, CDR2 YYNGEE. CDR3 loop: CASSVASGSHRETQYF. CDR3 bases: TGTGCCAGCAGCGTGGCTAGCGGGAGTCACCGGGAGACCCAGTACTTC.

The chain carries TRBV10-3 and TRBJ2-1; D might be TRBD2 (6 bases). CDR1 ENHRY and CDR2 SYGVKD come from the germline V gene. The CDR3 totals 14 residues. V lost 7 bases and J lost 2, with 12 bases in between. CDR3 sequence: CAITEREAYNEQFF. In DNA form, the CDR3 reads TGTGCCATCACAGAGAGGGAGGCCTACAATGAGCAGTTCTTC.

The rearrangement links TRBV6-5 to TRBJ1-4, with 10 bases fitting TRBD1. Germline-derived CDR1 and CDR2 are MNHEY and SVGAGI. The CDR3 sequence is 15 residues long. After removal of 5 bases from V and 6 bases from J, the junction contained 6 bases not matched to a gene. In DNA, the CDR3 is TGTGCCAGCAGTCGTCCGGGGACAGGGGATGAAAAACTGTTTTTT. Protein: CASSRPGTGDEKLFF.

The chain carries TRBV10-3 and TRBJ1-3; 7 positions agree with TRBD1. After removal of 2 bases from V and 4 bases from J, the junction contained 11 bases not matched to a gene. Per germline, CDR1 ENHRY and CDR2 SYGVKD. The CDR3 loop spans 17 amino acids. Here the CDR3 reads CAISEGDSSLGGNTIYF. Written as DNA, the CDR3 is TGTGCCATCAGTGAGGGGGACAGCTCTCTGGGCGGAAACACCATATATTTT.

The chain uses TRBV6-6 and TRBJ2-7; D call uncertain. The CDR3 consists of 14 residues. The germline V gene has CDR1 MNHNY and CDR2 SVGAGI (reference sequence). Deletions cut 4 bases from V and 5 bases from J, with 15 bases between. The CDR3 sequence is CASSLEQLRDEQYF. The CDR3 nucleotides read TGTGCCAGCAGTTTAGAACAGCTTAGGGACGAGCAGTACTTC.

The chain has TRBV5-1 and TRBJ2-7; possible D gene TRBD2, 6 bases. The CDR3 is 14 amino acids. V lost 0 bases, J lost 6 bases, and 13 bases lay in between. Germline CDR1 SGHRS, CDR2 YFSETQ. The CDR3 DNA reads TGCGCCAGCAGCTTGGGACTAGTTGGGGGCGAGCAGTACTTC. Translation gives CASSLGLVGGEQYF.

This chain connects TRBV6-5 to TRBJ1-1; 7 bases are a match to TRBD1. CDR1 is MNHEY, CDR2 SVGAGI, per germline. The CDR3 has 13 residues. J lost 0 bases, V lost 9 bases, and 4 bases had no gene match. CDR3 protein: CASRRGLNTEAFF. Here the CDR3 DNA reads TGTGCCAGTCGTAGGGGGCTGAACACTGAAGCTTTCTTT.

This clone has just one count. This rearrangement joins TRBV7-8 to TRBJ1-4; 12 bases align to TRBD1. V lost 5 bases, J lost 7 bases, and 2 bases stayed unmatched. The germline gives CDR1 SGHVS, CDR2 FQNEAQ. The CDR3 sequence is 14 residues long. CDR3 bases: TGTGCCAGCAGCAAGGGACAGGGGGCTGAAAAACTGTTTTTT. Its protein product is CASSKGQGAEKLFF.

CDR3 protein: CASSPLATGVYTF. CDR3 in DNA: TGTGCCAGCAGTCCCCTGGCGACAGGGGTCTACACCTTC. J is TRBJ1-2 and V is TRBV6-1, with 8 bases aligning to TRBD1. CDR1 and CDR2 from the germline V gene are MNHNS and SASEGT. The ends lost 5 bases at V and 10 bases at J; junction bases unmatched: 9. This CDR3 is built from 13 residues.

The chain is built from TRBV5-1 and TRBJ2-3, with D possibly being TRBD1 (5 bases). The V gene lost 5 bases and the J gene lost 4 bases, with 14 bases spanning the gap. CDR3 length: 14 residues. Germline values: CDR1 SGHRS, CDR2 YFSETQ. This CDR3 reads CASSQNRYPDTQYF. For the CDR3, the DNA is TGCGCCAGCAGTCAAAACAGGTATCCAGATACGCAGTATTTT.

The chain has TRBV27 and TRBJ2-1; D gene uncertain. CDR1 and CDR2 (germline): MNHEY, SMNVEV (reference sequence). Trimming took 6 bases from V and 1 from J, leaving 10 bases between them. The CDR3 runs to 14 residues. The DNA for the CDR3 is TGTGCCAGCAGGCCGGGCCCATCCTACAATGAGCAGTTCTTC. Its translation is CASRPGPSYNEQFF.

The chain employs TRBV5-1 and TRBJ1-3, with TRBD1 as a possible D gene (6 bases). The CDR3 runs to 17 residues. Trimming removed 4 bases from V and 1 base from J, with 18 bases in between. Germline lookup yields CDR1 SGHRS and CDR2 YFSETQ. CDR3 nucleotide sequence: TGCGCCAGCAGCCCATACCGGGACACCGAGTCTGGAAACACCATATATTTT. This translates into CASSPYRDTESGNTIYF.

The chain combines TRBV15 with TRBJ1-4; TRBD1 is a possible D gene (6 bases). V lost 5 bases and J 8 bases, leaving 21 bases between the germline ends. Germline CDR1 and CDR2: LNHNV and YYDKDF (reference sequence). This CDR3 region has 16 residues. The CDR3 region is CATSVSKGGGGEKLFF. The CDR3 DNA is TGTGCCACCAGCGTCTCCAAGGGAGGGGGAGGCGAAAAACTGTTTTTT. The full variable domain, rest sourced from reference TRBV15 and TRBJ1-4, is DAMVIQNPRYQVTQFGKPVTLSCSQTLNHNVMYWYQQKSSQAPKLLFHYYDKDFNNEADTPDNFQSRRPNTSFCFLDIRSPGLGDTAMYLCATSVSKGGGGEKLFFGSGTQLSVL.

V usage is TRBV18 and J usage is TRBJ2-5, with a weak D call TRBD1 (7 bases). This CDR3 is built from 14 residues. V lost 3 bases, J lost 4 bases, and 12 bases lay in between. Germline CDR1 KGHSH, CDR2 LQKENI. CDR3 nucleotide sequence: TGTGCCAGCTCACCCTCTCAGGGGGGAGAGACCCAGTACTTC. This translates into CASSPSQGGETQYF.

This chain links TRBV5-6 with TRBJ2-3, with D possibly matching TRBD2 (5 bases). Trimming pared 4 bases from V and 6 bases from J, leaving 15 bases between. The CDR3 is 14 amino acids. The germline gives CDR1 SGHDT, CDR2 YYEEEE. CDR3 amino acids: CASSPGGRADTQYF. Here the CDR3 DNA reads TGTGCCAGCAGCCCTGGAGGCCGGGCGGATACGCAGTATTTT. Together with reference TRBV5-6 and TRBJ2-3, the CDR3 gives the full variable domain: DAGVTQSPTHLIKTRGQQVTLRCSPKSGHDTVSWYQQALGQGPQFIFQYYEEEERQRGNFPDRFSGHQFPNYSSELNVNALLLGDSALYLCASSPGGRADTQYFGPGTRLTVL.

A remark on this clone: A read error may account for a junction end that differs from germline. The chain couples TRBV15 to TRBJ2-2, with D maybe TRBD2 (7 bases). CDR3 length: 13 residues. Per germline, CDR1 LNHNV and CDR2 YYDKDF (reference sequence). The CDR3 region has the DNA TGTGCCACCAGCAGACCGGGGGGCGGGGAGCTATTTTTT. This encodes CATSRPGGGELFF.

In regard to this clone: One junction end does not reproduce the germline sequence, and a read error may be involved. V usage is TRBV7-7 and J usage is TRBJ1-1; D is possibly TRBD1 (5 bases). The V gene's germline CDR1 is SSHAT and CDR2 FNYEAQ (reference sequence). The CDR3 length is 15 residues. This CDR3 is CASSRYSQGNTEAFF. The CDR3 DNA reads as TGTGCTAGCAGCCGGTATTCCCAGGGGAACACTGAAGCTTTCTTT.

The chain carries TRBV7-3 and TRBJ1-2; 9 nucleotides agree with TRBD1. Germline V CDR1 and CDR2: SGHTA, FQGTGA. The CDR3 covers 23 residues. The V segment lost 0 bases and the J segment 6 bases; nucleotides outside the gene matches: 29. In DNA form, the CDR3 reads TGTGCCAGCAGCTTAACGATAATAGTATGGGGGGCCCGGGACAGGGTTACCACGGATGGCTACACCTTC. Translating it yields CASSLTIIVWGARDRVTTDGYTF.

The CDR3 DNA is TGCGCCAGCAGCCTTGTTACAGGGTCCGAGCAGTACTTC. Its protein product is CASSLVTGSEQYF. This sequence joins TRBV10-1 and TRBJ2-7, with a tentative D call TRBD1 (6 bases). CDR3 size: 13 residues. CDR1 and CDR2 from the germline V gene are WNHNN and SYGVQD (reference sequence). The V end was cut by 6 bases, the J end by 6 bases, with 15 bases between.

The CDR3 loop is CASSAGTLFNSPLHF. CDR3 nucleotides: TGTGCCAGCAGTGCAGGGACATTGTTTAATTCACCCCTCCACTTT. This chain joins TRBV6-4 and TRBJ1-6; the D gene is possibly TRBD1 (6 bases). V lost 4 bases and J lost 6, with 13 bases in between. The germline CDR1 and CDR2 sequences are MRHNA and SNTAGT. The CDR3 is made up of 15 amino acids.

The chain uses TRBV28 and TRBJ2-6, with D possibly TRBD2 on 6 matching bases. With 8 bases removed from V and 0 bases from J, the gap between germline ends came to 8 bases. Germline V lookup: CDR1 MDHEN, CDR2 SYDVKM. The CDR3 runs to 14 residues. The CDR3 nucleotides read TGTGCCAGCGTAGCGGTCTCTGGGGCCAACGTCCTGACTTTC. This gives the protein CASVAVSGANVLTF.